This passage covers 26 T cell receptor beta chains from one sample sequenced in a study of cytomegalovirus exposure and HLA in healthy donors. The PCR was carried out with 60 Vbeta primers and 13 Jbeta primers. Only in-frame clones appear in the TCRdb table, and some are missing; sequencing was by immunoSEQ multiplex PCR. The table lists 55,000 to 70,000 clones, 86% of them singletons. The sample comprised PBMCs. All receptors come from a woman in her 30s in good health and CMV-seronegative.

The V gene is TRBV7-2, the J gene TRBJ2-3; perhaps TRBD2 as D (6 bases). Trimming removed 0 bases from V and 1 base from J, with 11 bases in between. Germline values: CDR1 SGHTA, CDR2 FQGNSA. CDR3 length equals 16 residues. CDR3 nucleotides: TGTGCCAGCAGCTTAGCCCCGCGGGGAGGCACAGATACGCAGTATTTT. This codes for CASSLAPRGGTDTQYF.

The genes are TRBV6-1 and TRBJ1-6, with 9 bases that match TRBD1. The CDR3 extends over 15 amino acids. J gave up 8 bases and V 7 bases, and 9 bases lay outside the gene matches. Per germline, CDR1 MNHNS and CDR2 SASEGT. The CDR3 sequence: CASILGQGFYSPLHF. CDR3 nucleotides: TGTGCCAGCATTCTGGGACAGGGATTTTATTCACCCCTCCACTTT.

The chain has TRBV7-9 and TRBJ2-5; D not certain. The CDR3 is 11 residues long. The V end was cut by 4 bases, the J end by 5 bases, with 5 bases between. Germline-derived CDR1 and CDR2 are SEHNR and FQNEAQ (reference sequence). This CDR3 reads CASSSRETQYF. The CDR3 DNA follows: TGTGCCAGCAGCTCCCGGGAGACCCAGTACTTC.

This chain uses TRBV28 with TRBJ1-4; 8 bases line up with TRBD1. V shed 3 bases, J shed 8 bases, and the junction held 8 bases outside the gene matches. This CDR3 has 15 amino acids. CDR1 and CDR2 (germline): MDHEN, SYDVKM. CDR3 residues: CASSFYSDRDEKLFF. DNA for the CDR3: TGTGCCAGCAGTTTTTATTCGGACAGGGACGAAAAACTGTTTTTT.

The genes are TRBV9 and TRBJ2-3; the match to TRBD2 covers 16 bases. Germline values: CDR1 SGDLS, CDR2 YYNGEE. This CDR3 spans 20 amino acids. The V segment lost 7 bases and the J segment 6 bases; nucleotides outside the gene matches: 20. For the CDR3, the DNA is TGTGCCAGCGGATCGGGGGGGGTCCCGGGACTAGCGGGAGGGCCGGATACGCAGTATTTT. Translating it yields CASGSGGVPGLAGGPDTQYF.

V gene TRBV6-1 combines with J gene TRBJ1-6, with D perhaps matching TRBD1 (5 bases). The V and J ends lost 3 bases and 2 bases respectively, with 11 bases between them. Germline CDR1 MNHNS, CDR2 SASEGT. The CDR3 runs 16 residues. The CDR3 sequence is CASSEADSTYNSPLHF. The CDR3 DNA sequence: TGTGCCAGCAGTGAGGCCGACAGCACCTATAATTCACCCCTCCACTTT.

The chain recombines TRBV4-1 with TRBJ2-7, with D hard to call. This CDR3 has 14 residues. Trimming removed 4 bases at V and 2 bases at J, with 12 bases between. CDR1 and CDR2 (germline): MGHRA, YSYEKL. CDR3 loop: CASSPQVRPYEQYF. For the CDR3, the DNA is TGCGCCAGCAGCCCTCAGGTGCGCCCCTACGAGCAGTACTTC.

The CDR3 loop is CASSLESGGEQFF. The CDR3 DNA follows: TGCGCCAGCAGCTTGGAATCGGGGGGTGAGCAGTTCTTC. This chain links TRBV5-1 with TRBJ2-1, with 7 bases aligning to TRBD2. Losses at the gene ends were 0 bases for V and 9 bases for J; bases not matched to a gene: 3. Germline lookup yields CDR1 SGHRS and CDR2 YFSETQ. This CDR3 contains 13 residues.

This clone came up once. The chain links TRBV11-2 to TRBJ2-3; D uncertain. Looked up from germline, CDR1 is SGHAT and CDR2 is FQNNGV. The CDR3 totals 17 residues. V was trimmed by 1 base and J by 4 bases, leaving 18 bases between them. The CDR3 protein is CASSLGYTISSPDTQYF. The CDR3 DNA follows: TGTGCCAGCAGCTTAGGGTATACTATTTCATCCCCAGATACGCAGTATTTT.

The V call is TRBV7-9, the J call TRBJ2-7; D perhaps matches TRBD1 (6 bases). Trimming stripped 6 bases from V and 3 bases from J, with 15 bases between. Germline CDR1 reads SEHNR; CDR2 reads FQNEAQ (reference sequence). The CDR3 is 14 residues long. CDR3 region: CASRGAGSDYEQYF. DNA for the CDR3: TGTGCCAGCAGGGGGGCAGGGAGTGACTACGAGCAGTACTTC.

In nucleotides, the CDR3 is TGCGCCAGCAGCTGGACAGGGGGCTTCGGTGGCTACACCTTC. It specifies CASSWTGGFGGYTF. The chain carries TRBV5-1 and TRBJ1-2, with 11 bases aligning to TRBD1. This CDR3 region has 14 residues. CDR1 and CDR2 from the germline V gene are SGHRS and YFSETQ. The V segment lost 3 bases and the J segment 7 bases; nucleotides outside the gene matches: 5. Full variable domain (remainder filled in from reference TRBV5-1 and TRBJ1-2): KAGVTQTPRYLIKTRGQQVTLSCSPISGHRSVSWYQQTPGQGLQFLFEYFSETQRNKGNFPGRFSGRQFSNSRSEMNVSTLELGDSALYLCASSWTGGFGGYTFGSGTRLTVV.

The chain uses TRBV4-2 and TRBJ2-2; 8 nucleotides align to TRBD2. CDR3 length: 19 amino acids. Germline loops: CDR1 LGHNA, CDR2 YNFKEQ. The junction had 15 bases not matched to a gene; V was cut back by 4 bases and J by 2 bases. This CDR3 reads CASSPFSGSGTLNTGELFF. CDR3 nucleotides: TGTGCCAGCAGCCCCTTTAGTGGTAGCGGGACCCTTAACACCGGGGAGCTGTTTTTT.

The chain uses TRBV5-4 and TRBJ2-7, with 9 bases fitting TRBD2. The germline V gene has CDR1 SGHNT and CDR2 YYREEE (reference sequence). CDR3 size: 14 residues. V was clipped by 10 bases and J by 2 bases; unmatched bases: 10. CDR3 amino acids: CAGASSGDTYEQYF. Here the CDR3 DNA reads TGTGCCGGAGCCTCTAGCGGGGATACCTACGAGCAGTACTTC.

The V and J genes are TRBV28 and TRBJ1-2; the D is unclear. Looked up from germline, CDR1 is MDHEN and CDR2 is SYDVKM. The CDR3 totals 15 residues. V dropped 1 base and J dropped 4 bases, with 13 bases sitting between them. CDR3 bases: TGTGCCAGCAGTTTATATCTAGGAACCCGCTATGGCTACACCTTC. Translating gives CASSLYLGTRYGYTF.

The chain links TRBV7-9 to TRBJ2-2; D may be TRBD2 (5 bases). Germline loops: CDR1 SEHNR, CDR2 FQNEAQ (reference sequence). This CDR3 has 14 residues. Trimming removed 3 bases at V and 2 bases at J, with 7 bases between. This chain's CDR3 is CASSLSGNTGELFF. The DNA of the CDR3 is TGTGCCAGCAGCTTGAGCGGAAACACCGGGGAGCTGTTTTTT.

In DNA form, the CDR3 reads TGCAGCGCCGATAGGTGGGAGAGGAACACTGAAGCTTTCTTT. It specifies CSADRWERNTEAFF. This chain connects TRBV29-1 to TRBJ1-1; unclear D gene. Looked up from germline, CDR1 is SQVTM and CDR2 is ANQGSEA. The CDR3 has 14 amino acids. V was pared by 7 bases and J by 1 base, with 16 bases between.

This chain connects TRBV5-1 to TRBJ2-5, with a possible D match to TRBD1 (6 bases). The closer fit of TRBJ2-7 to the DNA end suggests the J call may be wrong. The CDR3 is made up of 18 amino acids. CDR1 is SGHRS, CDR2 YFSETQ, per germline. As DNA, the CDR3 is TGCGCCAGCAGCTTATATGGGGCCGCCACAGGGCGAACCTACGAGCAGTACTTC. Translation gives CASSLYGAATGRTYEQYF.

This sequence joins TRBV25-1 and TRBJ2-5; TRBD2 matches 9 bases. The J segment lost 7 bases and the V segment lost 4 bases, leaving 13 bases of the junction unmatched. The CDR3 has 16 amino acids. Germline V CDR1 and CDR2: MGHDK, SYGVNS. In DNA, the CDR3 is TGTGCCAGCAGTGGATATATACTAGGAGCGGGGGGGACCCAGTACTTC. Translated, it gives CASSGYILGAGGTQYF.

This clone was picked up a small number of times. V and J are TRBV5-1 and TRBJ2-7, with 7 bases matching TRBD1. The germline V gene encodes CDR1 SGHRS and CDR2 YFSETQ. The trim removed 2 bases at V and 2 bases at J, leaving 4 bases unmatched. The CDR3 totals 14 residues. CDR3 sequence: CASSFQGQTYEQYF. DNA of the CDR3: TGCGCCAGCAGCTTTCAGGGACAGACCTACGAGCAGTACTTC.

The chain recombines TRBV4-2 with TRBJ2-1, with 8 positions matching TRBD1. The CDR3 covers 15 residues. V lost 5 bases, J lost 0 bases, and 3 bases stayed unmatched. Germline V lookup: CDR1 LGHNA, CDR2 YNFKEQ. CDR3 sequence reads: CASSTTGGSYNEQFF. The CDR3, as DNA: TGTGCCAGCAGCACAACAGGGGGCTCCTACAATGAGCAGTTCTTC.

This clone was observed a single time. J is TRBJ2-7 and V is TRBV5-5, with TRBD1 identical over 9 bases. The J segment lost 1 base and the V segment lost 4 bases, leaving 15 bases of the junction unmatched. The CDR3 is made up of 18 amino acids. Germline lookup yields CDR1 SGHKS and CDR2 YYEKEE (reference sequence). CDR3 region: CASSHQRGGGTGSYEQYF. The CDR3 DNA follows: TGTGCCAGCAGCCACCAGAGAGGGGGCGGGACAGGGTCCTACGAGCAGTACTTC. The full variable domain, completed using reference TRBV5-5 and TRBJ2-7, is DAGVTQSPTHLIKTRGQQVTLRCSPISGHKSVSWYQQVLGQGPQFIFQYYEKEERGRGNFPDRFSARQFPNYSSELNVNALLLGDSALYLCASSHQRGGGTGSYEQYFGPGTRLTVT.

The J gene is TRBJ2-7, the V gene TRBV27; weak D call: TRBD2 (6 bases). Germline lookup yields CDR1 MNHEY and CDR2 SMNVEV (reference sequence). The CDR3 is 14 residues long. Trimming took off 3 bases at V and 3 bases at J, with 12 bases between the two ends. CDR3 residues: CASSFSAGSYEQYF. CDR3 coding DNA: TGTGCCAGCAGTTTTAGTGCGGGAAGCTACGAGCAGTACTTC.

This chain uses TRBV7-3 with TRBJ1-2, with D perhaps TRBD1 (6 bases). The CDR3 length is 15 residues. In germline, CDR1 is SGHTA, CDR2 FQGTGA. Deletions cut 5 bases from V and 5 bases from J, with 18 bases between. The CDR3 loop is CASSQSGGARYGYTF. CDR3 DNA: TGTGCCAGCAGCCAGAGTGGGGGGGCTAGGTATGGCTACACCTTC.

CDR3 coding DNA: TGTGCCAGCAGCCGCCGACAGGGGCGGGAGCCCCAGCATTTT. Protein sequence: CASSRRQGREPQHF. The V gene is TRBV2, the J gene TRBJ1-5, with 8 nucleotides matching TRBD1. With 6 bases clipped from V and 8 bases from J, the junction kept 9 bases outside the gene matches. In germline, CDR1 is SNHLY, CDR2 FYNNEI. CDR3 length: 14 residues.

V gene TRBV7-9 combines with J gene TRBJ2-7; D is unclear. This CDR3 has 14 amino acids. The V end was cut by 4 bases, the J end by 2 bases, with 12 bases between. Germline V gene sequence: CDR1 SEHNR, CDR2 FQNEAQ (reference sequence). This chain's CDR3 is CASSYPSSAYEQYF. Written as DNA, the CDR3 is TGTGCCAGCAGCTATCCTAGTTCCGCCTACGAGCAGTACTTC.

This chain joins TRBV7-2 and TRBJ2-3, with 10 positions matching TRBD2. Losses at the gene ends were 2 bases for V and 3 bases for J; bases not matched to a gene: 5. The germline V gene has CDR1 SGHTA and CDR2 FQGNSA. The CDR3 contains 16 residues. The CDR3, as DNA: TGTGCCAGCAGCTTACGACCTAGCGGGAGAACAGATACGCAGTATTTT. This encodes CASSLRPSGRTDTQYF.